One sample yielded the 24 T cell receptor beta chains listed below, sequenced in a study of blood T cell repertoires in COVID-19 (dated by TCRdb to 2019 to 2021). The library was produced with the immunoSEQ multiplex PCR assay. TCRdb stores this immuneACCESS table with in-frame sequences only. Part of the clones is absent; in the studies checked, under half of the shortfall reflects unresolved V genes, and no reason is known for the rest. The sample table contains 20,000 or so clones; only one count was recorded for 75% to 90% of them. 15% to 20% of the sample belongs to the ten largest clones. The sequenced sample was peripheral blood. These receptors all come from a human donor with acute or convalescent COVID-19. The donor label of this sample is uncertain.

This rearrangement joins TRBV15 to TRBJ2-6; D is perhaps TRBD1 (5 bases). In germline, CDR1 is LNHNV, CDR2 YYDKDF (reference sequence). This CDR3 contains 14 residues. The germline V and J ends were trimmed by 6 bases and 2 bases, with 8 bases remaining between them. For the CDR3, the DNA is TGTGCCACCAGTACCAGGGCTGGGGCCAACGTCCTGACTTTC. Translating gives CATSTRAGANVLTF.

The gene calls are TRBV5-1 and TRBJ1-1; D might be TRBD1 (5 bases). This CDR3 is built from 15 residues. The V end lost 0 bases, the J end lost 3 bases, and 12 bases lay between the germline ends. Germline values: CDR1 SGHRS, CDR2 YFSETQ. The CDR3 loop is CASSLDGGADTEAFF. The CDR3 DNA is TGCGCCAGCAGCTTGGACGGGGGAGCGGACACTGAAGCTTTCTTT.

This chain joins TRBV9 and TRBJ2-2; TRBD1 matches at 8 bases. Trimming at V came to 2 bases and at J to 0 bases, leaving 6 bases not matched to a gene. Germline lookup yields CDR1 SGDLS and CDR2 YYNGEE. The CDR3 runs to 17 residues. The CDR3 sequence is CASSVSGQDANTGELFF. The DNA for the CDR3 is TGTGCCAGCAGCGTTTCGGGACAGGACGCGAACACCGGGGAGCTGTTTTTT.

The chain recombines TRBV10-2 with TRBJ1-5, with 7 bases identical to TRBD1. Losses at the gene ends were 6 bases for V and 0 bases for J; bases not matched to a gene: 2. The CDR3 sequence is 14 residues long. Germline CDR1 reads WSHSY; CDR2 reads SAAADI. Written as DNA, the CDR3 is TGCGCCAGCAGCGGGACAGATAGCAATCAGCCCCAGCATTTT. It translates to CASSGTDSNQPQHF.

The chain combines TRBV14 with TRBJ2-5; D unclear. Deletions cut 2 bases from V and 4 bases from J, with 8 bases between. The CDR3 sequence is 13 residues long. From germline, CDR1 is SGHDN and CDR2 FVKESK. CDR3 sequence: CASSQWSRETQYF. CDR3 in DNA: TGTGCCAGCAGCCAATGGAGCAGAGAGACCCAGTACTTC.

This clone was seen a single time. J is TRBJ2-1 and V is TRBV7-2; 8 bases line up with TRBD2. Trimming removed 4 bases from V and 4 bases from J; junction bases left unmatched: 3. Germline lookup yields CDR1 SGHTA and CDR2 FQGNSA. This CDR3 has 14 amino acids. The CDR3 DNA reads TGTGCCAGCAGCTCAGCGGGGGCTTACAATGAGCAGTTCTTC. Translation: CASSSAGAYNEQFF.

The CDR3 coding sequence is TGTGCCAGCAGCCCTCTTCAAGAGACCCAGTACTTC. Translated, it gives CASSPLQETQYF. The rearrangement joins TRBV3-1 (or the pseudogene TRBV3-2) to TRBJ2-5; D is unresolved. V lost 4 bases and J 2 bases, leaving 5 bases between the germline ends. This CDR3 is 12 amino acids long. CDR1 and CDR2 from the germline V gene are LGHDT and YNNKEL (reference sequence).

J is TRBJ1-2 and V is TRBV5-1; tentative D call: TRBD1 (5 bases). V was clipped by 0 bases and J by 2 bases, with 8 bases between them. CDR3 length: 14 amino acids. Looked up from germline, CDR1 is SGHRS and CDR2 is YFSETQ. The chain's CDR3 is CASSLGDLNYGYTF. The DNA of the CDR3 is TGCGCCAGCAGCTTGGGGGACTTAAACTATGGCTACACCTTC.

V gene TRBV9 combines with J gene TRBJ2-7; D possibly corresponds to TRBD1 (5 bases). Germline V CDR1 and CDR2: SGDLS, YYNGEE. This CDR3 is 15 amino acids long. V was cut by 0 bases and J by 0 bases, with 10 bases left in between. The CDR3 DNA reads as TGTGCCAGCAGCGTAGCTGCAGGGAACTCCTACGAGCAGTACTTC. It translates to CASSVAAGNSYEQYF.

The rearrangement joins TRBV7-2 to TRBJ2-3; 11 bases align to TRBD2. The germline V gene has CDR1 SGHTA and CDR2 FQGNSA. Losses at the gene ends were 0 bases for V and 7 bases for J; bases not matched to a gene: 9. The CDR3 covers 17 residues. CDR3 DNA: TGTGCCAGCAGCTTAGCGGGGGCTAGCGGGGGGAGGTATACGCAGTATTTT. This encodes CASSLAGASGGRYTQYF.

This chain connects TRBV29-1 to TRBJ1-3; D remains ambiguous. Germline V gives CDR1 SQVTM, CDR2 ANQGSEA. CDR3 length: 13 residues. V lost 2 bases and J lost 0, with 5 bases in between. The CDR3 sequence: CSVEILSGNTIYF. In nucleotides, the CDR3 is TGCAGCGTTGAAATTCTCTCTGGAAACACCATATATTTT.

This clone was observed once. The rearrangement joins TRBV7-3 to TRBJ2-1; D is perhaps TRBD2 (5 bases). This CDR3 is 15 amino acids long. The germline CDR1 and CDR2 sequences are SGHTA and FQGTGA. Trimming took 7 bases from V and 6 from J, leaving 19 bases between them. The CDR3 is CASNIPGGSGNEQFF. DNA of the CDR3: TGTGCCAGCAACATTCCTGGTGGGAGTGGCAATGAGCAGTTCTTC.

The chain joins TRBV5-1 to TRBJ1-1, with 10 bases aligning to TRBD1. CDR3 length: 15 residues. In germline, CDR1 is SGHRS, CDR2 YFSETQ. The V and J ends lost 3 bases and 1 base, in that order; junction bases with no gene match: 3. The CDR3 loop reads CASSWDRGSNTEAFF. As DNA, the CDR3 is TGCGCCAGCAGCTGGGACAGGGGATCGAACACTGAAGCTTTCTTT.

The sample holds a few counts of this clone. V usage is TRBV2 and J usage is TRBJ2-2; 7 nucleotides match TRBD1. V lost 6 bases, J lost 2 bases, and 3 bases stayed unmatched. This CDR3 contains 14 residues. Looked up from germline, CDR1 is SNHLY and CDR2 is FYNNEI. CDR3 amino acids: CASSWDSNTGELFF. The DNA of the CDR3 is TGTGCCAGCAGCTGGGACAGCAACACCGGGGAGCTGTTTTTT.

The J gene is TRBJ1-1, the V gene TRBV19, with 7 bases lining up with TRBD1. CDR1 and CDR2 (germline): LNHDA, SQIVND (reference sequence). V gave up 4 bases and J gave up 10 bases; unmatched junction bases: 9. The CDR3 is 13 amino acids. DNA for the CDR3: TGTGCCAGTAGTACCCACAGGGACAGTAGAGCTTTCTTT. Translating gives CASSTHRDSRAFF.

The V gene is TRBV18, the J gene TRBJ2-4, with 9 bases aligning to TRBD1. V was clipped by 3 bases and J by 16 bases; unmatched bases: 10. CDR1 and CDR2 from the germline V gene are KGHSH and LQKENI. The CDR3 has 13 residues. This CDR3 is CASSPLDGQGTYF. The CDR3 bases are TGTGCCAGCTCACCCCTAGACGGACAGGGGACCTACTTC.

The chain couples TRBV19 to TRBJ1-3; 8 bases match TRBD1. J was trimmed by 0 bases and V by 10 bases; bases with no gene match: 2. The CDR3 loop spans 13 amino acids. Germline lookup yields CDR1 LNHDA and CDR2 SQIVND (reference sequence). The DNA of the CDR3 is TGTGCCACAGGGGGCTCCTCTGGAAACACCATATATTTT. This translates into CATGGSSGNTIYF.

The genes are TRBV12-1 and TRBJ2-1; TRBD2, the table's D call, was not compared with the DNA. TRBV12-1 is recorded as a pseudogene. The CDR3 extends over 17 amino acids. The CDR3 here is CASSLVEAGAAYNEQFF. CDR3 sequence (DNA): TGTGCCAGCAGCTTAGTTGAAGCGGGGGCTGCCTACAATGAGCAGTTCTTC.

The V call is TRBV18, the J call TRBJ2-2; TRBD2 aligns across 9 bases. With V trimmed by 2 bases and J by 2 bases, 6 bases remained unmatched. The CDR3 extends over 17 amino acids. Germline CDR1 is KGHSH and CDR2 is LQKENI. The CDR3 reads CASSPNRLAVNTGELFF. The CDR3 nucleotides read TGTGCCAGCTCACCAAACCGACTAGCGGTAAACACCGGGGAGCTGTTTTTT.

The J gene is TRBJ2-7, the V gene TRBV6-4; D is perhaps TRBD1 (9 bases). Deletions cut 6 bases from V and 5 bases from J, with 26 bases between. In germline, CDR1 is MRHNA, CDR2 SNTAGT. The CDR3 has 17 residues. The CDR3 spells CASRASRGGQGTDEQYF. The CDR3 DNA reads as TGTGCCAGCAGAGCCAGCCGGGGGGGACAGGGTACCGACGAGCAGTACTTC.

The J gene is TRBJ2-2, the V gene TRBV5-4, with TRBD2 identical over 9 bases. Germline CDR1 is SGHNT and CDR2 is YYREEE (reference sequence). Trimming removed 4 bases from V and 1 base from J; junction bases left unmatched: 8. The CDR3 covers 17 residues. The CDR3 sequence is CASSRGGGLQNTGELFF. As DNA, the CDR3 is TGTGCCAGCAGCCGCGGGGGGGGACTGCAGAACACCGGGGAGCTGTTTTTT.

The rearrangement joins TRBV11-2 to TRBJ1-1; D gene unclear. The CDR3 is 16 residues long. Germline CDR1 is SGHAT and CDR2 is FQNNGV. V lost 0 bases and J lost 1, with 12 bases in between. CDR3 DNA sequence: TGTGCCAGCAGCTTAGAGGGCAGGTGGAAGAACACTGAAGCTTTCTTT. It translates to CASSLEGRWKNTEAFF. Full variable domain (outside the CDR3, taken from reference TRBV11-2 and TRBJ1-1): EAGVAQSPRYKIIEKRQSVAFWCNPISGHATLYWYQQILGQGPKLLIQFQNNGVVDDSQLPKDRFSAERLKGVDSTLKIQPAKLEDSAVYLCASSLEGRWKNTEAFFGQGTRLTVV.

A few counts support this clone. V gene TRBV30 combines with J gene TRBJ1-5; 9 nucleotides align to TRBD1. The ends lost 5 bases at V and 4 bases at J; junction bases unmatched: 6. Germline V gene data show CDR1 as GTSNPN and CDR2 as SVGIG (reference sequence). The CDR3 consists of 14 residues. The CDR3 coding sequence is TGTGCCTGGGCTGGACAGGGGAAGAATCAGCCCCAGCATTTT. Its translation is CAWAGQGKNQPQHF.

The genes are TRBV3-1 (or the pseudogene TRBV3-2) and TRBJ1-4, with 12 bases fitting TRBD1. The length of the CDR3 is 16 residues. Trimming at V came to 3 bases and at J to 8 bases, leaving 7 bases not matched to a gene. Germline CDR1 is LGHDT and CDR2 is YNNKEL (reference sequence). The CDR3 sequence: CASSQVGTGGKEKLFF. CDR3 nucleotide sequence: TGTGCCAGCAGCCAGGTCGGGACAGGGGGCAAGGAAAAACTGTTTTTT.